The rows below give T cell receptor beta chains drawn from one sample of a study of CD8+CD57+ T cells in acquired aplastic anemia. TCRdb recomputed calls from the reads with MiXCR, one row per CDR3 protein. This sample has about 110,000 distinct CDR3 sequences, with around half found just once. Sequences were obtained from sorted CD4+, CD8+, or CD8+CD57+ T cells (not recorded which) from PBMCs. The receptors were sampled from a human donor in good health, serving as a control. CDR3s include the opening cysteine and the closing phenylalanine or tryptophan. Fields, in order: J gene, clone size, D gene, V gene, CDR3 DNA, CDR3 protein. D genes are given only for firm matches. A row's size may be missing; if present it is once, few, many or a size class.

>TRBJ1-6|-|-|TRBV7-2
TGTGCCAGCAGCTTAGGCCCCGCAGGGGATTCACCCCTCCACTTT
CASSLGPAGDSPLHF
>TRBJ1-2|-|TRBD1|TRBV10-3
TGTGCCCCCCCAACCGGGACAGGGGTCTATGGCTACACCTTC
CAPPTGTGVYGYTF
>TRBJ1-3|few|-|TRBV7-2
TGTGCCAGCAGCTTCGGCGGAAACACCATATATTTT
CASSFGGNTIYF
>TRBJ2-7|-|-|TRBV2
TGTGCCAGCAGTGAGGTATACGAGCAGTACTTC
CASSEVYEQYF
>TRBJ1-1|-|TRBD1|TRBV12-3/TRBV12-4
TGTGCCAGCAGTTTAGAGCGAGGGGGACAGGGGTACACTGAAGCTTTCTTT
CASSLERGGQGYTEAFF
>TRBJ2-2|few|-|TRBV27
TGTGCCAGCAGAACAGTAACGAACACCGGGGAGCTGTTTTTT
CASRTVTNTGELFF
>TRBJ2-3|many|-|TRBV5-4
TGTGCCAGCAGTCGGGCCACCGGGGGCAGCACAGATACGCAGTATTTT
CASSRATGGSTDTQYF
>TRBJ2-3|few|TRBD2|TRBV9
TGTGCCAGCAGCGTGGGTAGCGGGGGATCAGATACGCAGTATTTT
CASSVGSGGSDTQYF
>TRBJ1-1|-|-|TRBV11-2
TGTGCCAGCAGCTTTGAGGGCACATTGAACACTGAAGCTTTCTTT
CASSFEGTLNTEAFF
>TRBJ1-2|few|TRBD1|TRBV20-1
TGCAGTGCTAGAACGACAGGGAAAAATTATGGCTACACCTTC
CSARTTGKNYGYTF
>TRBJ2-7|-|TRBD1|TRBV27
TGTGCCAGCAGTCCCGGGACAGGGAATGGCTACGAGCAGTACTTC
CASSPGTGNGYEQYF
>TRBJ2-5|-|-|TRBV7-6
TGTGCCAGCAGGGGGGGTGGATCGGAGACCCAGTACTTC
CASRGGGSETQYF
>TRBJ1-5|many|-|TRBV4-3
TGCGCCAGCAGCCAAGAGTACGGCAACAATCAGCCCCAGCATTTT
CASSQEYGNNQPQHF
>TRBJ2-7|-|-|TRBV29-1
TGCAGCGTTGAATCCGGGTGGGGATCCTACGAGCAGTACTTC
CSVESGWGSYEQYF
>TRBJ1-1|few|TRBD1|TRBV5-4
TGTGCCAGCAGCGTGACAGGGAGGAACACTGAAGCTTTCTTT
CASSVTGRNTEAFF
>TRBJ1-2|many|-|TRBV10-2
TGCGCCAGCAGTGAGTCGACTGGACAGTTGAGTAACTATGGCTACACCTTC
CASSESTGQLSNYGYTF